Below are 11 T cell receptor beta chains sequenced from a single sample in a study of blood T cell repertoires in COVID-19. Method: immunoSEQ multiplex PCR; TCRdb's copy keeps in-frame clones and lacks some. The sample lists 250,000 to 350,000 clones, roughly 86% occurring once. What was sequenced was peripheral blood. The receptors derive from a woman aged 25 to 39 with COVID-19, enrolled during active disease.

The chain joins TRBV7-9 to TRBJ1-1; 8 bases fit TRBD1. The CDR3 consists of 14 residues. CDR1 and CDR2 from the germline V gene are SEHNR and FQNEAQ (reference sequence). Unmatched junction bases numbered 5, after V lost 5 bases and J lost 3 bases. The CDR3 DNA reads TGTGCCAGCAGCGGACAGGGTGACCACACTGAAGCTTTCTTT. Translated, it gives CASSGQGDHTEAFF.

The gene calls are TRBV15 and TRBJ2-1, with 8 bases aligning to TRBD1. Trimming removed 5 bases from V and 2 bases from J; junction bases left unmatched: 5. The CDR3 is 15 residues long. Germline V lookup: CDR1 LNHNV, CDR2 YYDKDF (reference sequence). The CDR3 region has the DNA TGTGCCACCAGCGGCTCCAGGGGGCCCTACAATGAGCAGTTCTTC. This translates into CATSGSRGPYNEQFF.

The chain employs TRBV11-2 and TRBJ1-1, with 9 bases lining up with TRBD1. The CDR3 is 14 residues long. V lost 5 bases and J lost 5; bases outside the gene matches: 6. Germline loops: CDR1 SGHAT, CDR2 FQNNGV. CDR3 DNA: TGTGCCAGCAGCGGACAGGGGAGGACAACTGAAGCTTTCTTT. Translation gives CASSGQGRTTEAFF. Looking up the rest from reference TRBV11-2 and TRBJ1-1 gives the full variable domain: EAGVAQSPRYKIIEKRQSVAFWCNPISGHATLYWYQQILGQGPKLLIQFQNNGVVDDSQLPKDRFSAERLKGVDSTLKIQPAKLEDSAVYLCASSGQGRTTEAFFGQGTRLTVV.

The V call is TRBV2, the J call TRBJ1-1; the D gene is possibly TRBD1 (5 bases). The CDR3 consists of 14 residues. V lost 3 bases to trimming and J lost 1 base, with 9 bases between them. Germline assignment: CDR1 SNHLY and CDR2 FYNNEI. In DNA, the CDR3 is TGTGCCAGCAGTGAGGTCAGGGCGAACACTGAAGCTTTCTTT. Translating gives CASSEVRANTEAFF.

This clone was counted once. V usage is TRBV28 and J usage is TRBJ2-5; 9 bases agree with TRBD1. Trimming took 4 bases from V and 9 from J; bases not matched to a gene: 12. The CDR3 covers 15 residues. CDR1 is MDHEN and CDR2 is SYDVKM in the germline V gene. The CDR3 loop is CASSSSNRGPNAQYF. CDR3 nucleotides: TGTGCCAGCAGTTCATCAAACAGGGGGCCGAATGCCCAGTACTTC.

Worth noting for this clone: Other nucleotide sequences from this sample produce the same CDR3. CDR3 sequence: CASSPGLAYYNEQFF. In DNA, the CDR3 is TGTGCCAGCAGCCCCGGACTAGCATACTACAATGAGCAGTTCTTC. The rearrangement links TRBV27 to TRBJ2-1, with 8 nucleotides matching TRBD2. The trim removed 6 bases at V and 3 bases at J, leaving 7 bases unmatched. The CDR3 has 15 residues. Per the germline V gene, CDR1 is MNHEY and CDR2 is SMNVEV (reference sequence).

The genes are TRBV6-2 or TRBV6-3 and TRBJ1-6, with 10 bases fitting TRBD1. This CDR3 has 15 residues. Trimming cost V 6 bases and J 9 bases; bases outside gene matches: 8. Per the germline V gene, CDR1 is MNHEY and CDR2 is SVGEGT. DNA of the CDR3: TGTGCCAGCAGCCGACAGGGACAGGGGCGTTCACCCCTCCACTTT. This sequence encodes CASSRQGQGRSPLHF.

This chain uses TRBV18 with TRBJ1-5; D may be TRBD1 (5 bases). Trimming shortened V by 2 bases and J by 7 bases, and 9 bases separated the two germline ends. The CDR3 length is 13 residues. CDR1 is KGHSH, CDR2 LQKENI, per germline. The CDR3 spells CASSPGAGQPQHF. The DNA of the CDR3 is TGTGCCAGCTCACCAGGGGCTGGGCAGCCCCAGCATTTT.

This clone was recorded a few times. This chain joins TRBV11-2 and TRBJ1-2, with 7 bases lining up with TRBD1. CDR3 length: 15 residues. Germline V gives CDR1 SGHAT, CDR2 FQNNGV. The V and J ends lost 2 bases and 5 bases, in that order; junction bases with no gene match: 8. As DNA, the CDR3 is TGTGCCAGCAGCTTAAAAGGGGCAGGGGGATATGGCTACACCTTC. The encoded protein is CASSLKGAGGYGYTF.

This clone is a singleton in its sample. The chain combines TRBV11-2 with TRBJ2-5, with D uncertain. V was clipped by 2 bases and J by 5 bases, with 3 bases between them. CDR3 length: 11 amino acids. Germline values: CDR1 SGHAT, CDR2 FQNNGV. The CDR3 is CASSLRETQYF. CDR3 DNA sequence: TGTGCCAGCAGCTTACGTGAGACCCAGTACTTC. Based on the CDR3 plus reference TRBV11-2 and TRBJ2-5, the full variable domain is EAGVAQSPRYKIIEKRQSVAFWCNPISGHATLYWYQQILGQGPKLLIQFQNNGVVDDSQLPKDRFSAERLKGVDSTLKIQPAKLEDSAVYLCASSLRETQYFGPGTRLLVL.

J is TRBJ2-7 and V is TRBV5-1; the match to TRBD2 covers 12 bases. This CDR3 has 14 residues. The V and J ends lost 5 bases and 3 bases, in that order; junction bases with no gene match: 3. Germline CDR1 SGHRS, CDR2 YFSETQ. CDR3 region: CASRTSGSSYEQYF. The CDR3 DNA is TGCGCCAGCAGGACTAGCGGGAGTAGCTACGAGCAGTACTTC.